The 16 T cell receptor beta chains listed next were all sequenced from one sample in a study of blood T cell repertoires in COVID-19. Sequenced by immunoSEQ multiplex PCR; TCRdb stores in-frame clones only, minus some. Of about 220,000 clones in the sample, 84% were seen once. Sequencing was carried out using peripheral blood. The origin of the receptors is a man aged 25-40 years with active or convalescent COVID-19.

V gene TRBV10-3 combines with J gene TRBJ1-1, with 10 bases aligning to TRBD1. Germline loops: CDR1 ENHRY, CDR2 SYGVKD. The CDR3 consists of 15 residues. V shed 5 bases and J 1 base; nucleotides not matched to a gene: 4. CDR3 sequence reads: CAISPGQGRNTEAFF. CDR3 in DNA: TGTGCCATCAGTCCGGGACAGGGGCGGAACACTGAAGCTTTCTTT.

The chain couples TRBV3-1 (or the pseudogene TRBV3-2) to TRBJ2-1, with no clear D. The V end lost 4 bases, the J end lost 6 bases, and 13 bases lay between the germline ends. Looked up from germline, CDR1 is LGHDT and CDR2 is YNNKEL (reference sequence). The CDR3 consists of 14 residues. Written as DNA, the CDR3 is TGTGCCAGCAGCCCAAGTGTCAGCGTCAATGAGCAGTTCTTC. It translates to CASSPSVSVNEQFF.

The chain combines TRBV5-1 with TRBJ1-1; TRBD1 is a possible D gene (6 bases). Germline loops: CDR1 SGHRS, CDR2 YFSETQ. There are 15 residues in the CDR3. Deletions cut 4 bases from V and 5 bases from J, with 18 bases between. CDR3 amino acids: CASSREGGASTEAFF. CDR3 DNA: TGCGCCAGCAGCCGGGAGGGGGGGGCGAGTACTGAAGCTTTCTTT.

The chain joins TRBV18 to TRBJ2-7; D is undetermined. CDR3 length: 12 amino acids. Germline V gene lookup returns CDR1 KGHSH and CDR2 LQKENI. With 3 bases removed from V and 6 bases from J, the gap between germline ends came to 9 bases. The CDR3 spells CASSPGSGEQYF. CDR3 in DNA: TGTGCCAGCTCACCCGGGTCTGGCGAGCAGTACTTC.

The rearrangement uses TRBV27 and TRBJ2-7; maybe TRBD1 (6 bases). Looked up from germline, CDR1 is MNHEY and CDR2 is SMNVEV (reference sequence). The germline V and J ends were trimmed by 2 bases and 1 base, with 6 bases remaining between them. The CDR3 loop spans 13 amino acids. The CDR3 sequence: CASSLQGSYEQYF. DNA for the CDR3: TGTGCCAGCAGTTTACAGGGGTCCTACGAGCAGTACTTC.

This chain connects TRBV2 to TRBJ2-1, with D possibly TRBD2 on 6 matching bases. The CDR3 extends over 15 amino acids. Deletions cut 8 bases from V and 10 bases from J, with 24 bases between. Germline V gene lookup returns CDR1 SNHLY and CDR2 FYNNEI. DNA of the CDR3: TGTGCCAGCCTTCTAGGTTGGCGGGACGACCGGGAGCAGTTCTTC. Translated: CASLLGWRDDREQFF.

This clone was found a few times. This chain uses TRBV27 with TRBJ1-1; D is perhaps TRBD1 (6 bases). V shed 3 bases and J shed 5 bases, with 13 bases lying between them. CDR1 MNHEY and CDR2 SMNVEV come from the germline V gene (reference sequence). This CDR3 is built from 14 residues. This CDR3 is CASSFWGRETEAFF. For the CDR3, the DNA is TGTGCCAGCAGTTTTTGGGGGCGCGAAACTGAAGCTTTCTTT.

The chain combines TRBV19 with TRBJ2-7; 9 bases fit TRBD1. This CDR3 has 17 amino acids. Losses at the gene ends were 1 base for V and 5 bases for J; bases not matched to a gene: 12. Looked up from germline, CDR1 is LNHDA and CDR2 is SQIVND (reference sequence). DNA of the CDR3: TGTGCCAGTAGTATAGTCTCCGGGACAGGGAAACGCGACGAGCAGTACTTC. It encodes CASSIVSGTGKRDEQYF.

This chain joins TRBV28 and TRBJ1-2; D not certain. Germline CDR1 is MDHEN and CDR2 is SYDVKM. The CDR3 is 13 amino acids. V was cut by 3 bases and J by 8 bases, with 13 bases left in between. The CDR3 coding sequence is TGTGCCAGCAGTTTGGGGAGGACCTTAGGCTACACCTTC. Amino acids: CASSLGRTLGYTF.

The chain employs TRBV18 and TRBJ1-1; D is unclear. V gave up 3 bases and J gave up 4 bases, with 9 bases separating them. In germline, CDR1 is KGHSH, CDR2 LQKENI. The CDR3 has 13 amino acids. CDR3 sequence (DNA): TGTGCCAGCTCACCCCCCTCAGTCACTGAAGCTTTCTTT. Translating it yields CASSPPSVTEAFF.

The chain combines TRBV11-3 with TRBJ1-2; a possible D gene is TRBD1 (5 bases). Per the germline V gene, CDR1 is SGHNT and CDR2 is YENEEA. V was shortened by 4 bases and J by 6 bases, with 12 bases between the two germline ends. CDR3 length equals 13 residues. This CDR3 reads CASSSQGGNGYTF. The CDR3 DNA reads as TGTGCCAGCAGCTCCCAGGGTGGAAATGGCTACACCTTC.

In regard to this clone: Additional DNA sequences in this sample encode the identical CDR3. The rearrangement uses TRBV28 and TRBJ2-3, with TRBD2 matching 12 bases. The V and J ends lost 6 bases and 5 bases, in that order; junction bases with no gene match: 3. The CDR3 loop spans 14 amino acids. The germline gives CDR1 MDHEN, CDR2 SYDVKM. CDR3 protein: CASRPGLAGDTQYF. In nucleotides, the CDR3 is TGTGCCAGCAGGCCGGGACTAGCGGGAGATACGCAGTATTTT.

The V call is TRBV12-3 or TRBV12-4, the J call TRBJ2-5; weak D call: TRBD2 (6 bases). The CDR3 contains 12 residues. Deletions cut 5 bases from V and 5 bases from J, with 9 bases between. The CDR3 DNA reads as TGTGCCAGCAGTGCCGGGGGTGAGACCCAGTACTTC. It yields the protein CASSAGGETQYF.

The V and J genes are TRBV27 and TRBJ1-3, with D unclear. CDR3 size: 13 residues. Germline lookup yields CDR1 MNHEY and CDR2 SMNVEV (reference sequence). Deletions cut 5 bases from V and 4 bases from J, with 9 bases between. CDR3 coding DNA: TGTGCCAGCAGTCCCCTGGCCGGAAACACCATATATTTT. Protein sequence: CASSPLAGNTIYF.

The rearrangement joins TRBV4-3 to TRBJ1-6; unclear D gene. Germline V lookup: CDR1 LGHNA, CDR2 YSLEER. The CDR3 runs to 14 residues. Trimming removed 0 bases from V and 14 bases from J, with 14 bases in between. In DNA, the CDR3 is TGCGCCAGCAGCCAAGATGTTGCGGGAATAGCCCTCCACTTT. Encoded protein: CASSQDVAGIALHF.

V and J are TRBV28 and TRBJ2-6, with 11 bases lining up with TRBD1. CDR3 length equals 18 residues. Losses at the gene ends were 3 bases for V and 0 bases for J; bases not matched to a gene: 4. Germline V gives CDR1 MDHEN, CDR2 SYDVKM. The CDR3 nucleotides are TGTGCCAGCAGTTTCCCGGGGACAGGGGGCTCTGGGGCCAACGTCCTGACTTTC. Translation gives CASSFPGTGGSGANVLTF.